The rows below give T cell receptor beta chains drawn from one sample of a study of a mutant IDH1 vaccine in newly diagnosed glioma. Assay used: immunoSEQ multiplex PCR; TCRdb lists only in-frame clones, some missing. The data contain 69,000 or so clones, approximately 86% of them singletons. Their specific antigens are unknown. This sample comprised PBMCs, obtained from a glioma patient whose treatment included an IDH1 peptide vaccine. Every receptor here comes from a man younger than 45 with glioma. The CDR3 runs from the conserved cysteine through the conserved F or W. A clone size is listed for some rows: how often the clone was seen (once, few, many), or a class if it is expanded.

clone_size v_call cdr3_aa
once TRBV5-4 CASSQQGLGEQYF
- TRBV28 CASGDRGQPGDQPQHF
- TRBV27 CASSLRQGVKNEQFF
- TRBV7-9 CASSNRDRSSGANVLTF
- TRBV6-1 CASTAFQNIQYF
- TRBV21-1 CASSKRDGNTEAFF
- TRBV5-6 CASSLAGTGENEQFF
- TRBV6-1 CASRESTGTGRLSGELFF
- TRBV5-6 CASSFNSELFF
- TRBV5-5 CASSRGGSYMNTEAFF
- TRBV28 CAVWRFGEQYF
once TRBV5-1 CASSLDGRQPLEQYF
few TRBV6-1 CASSETVTHQPQHF
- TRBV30 CAWSSGTSGSWRTGELFF
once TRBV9 CASSVISGGGTDTQYF
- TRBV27 CASSNRGQNTGELFF
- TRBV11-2 CASSLDVREQFF
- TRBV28 CASSRPYLPYNEQFF
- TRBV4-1 CASSQGAGTGELFF
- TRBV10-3 CAISDVLAGVVDTQYF
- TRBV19 CASSRQEGNTIYF
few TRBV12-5 CASGLGHQPQHF
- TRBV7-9 CASSLITNEKLFF
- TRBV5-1 CASSLGLAGETSYEQYF
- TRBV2 CASILAGTGYEQYF
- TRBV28 CASSSAGGADTQYF
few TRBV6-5 CASRLQGAGQPQHF
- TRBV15 CATSRVPGGTEAFF
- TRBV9 CASSVAGTSSPEKLFF
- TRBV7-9 CASSLDRLQETQYF
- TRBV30 CAWTRRSTGELFF
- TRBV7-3 CASSLAGLAGEQFF
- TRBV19 CASSRDRDWDYGYTF
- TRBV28 CASSPPTGGRTEAFF
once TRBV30 CAWSTGAHTEAFF
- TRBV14 CASSQRTSGSWQETQYF
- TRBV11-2 CASSSKDSGNTIYF